A selection of T cell receptor beta chains follows, all from one sample in a study of early stage breast cancer tumors. Repertoires were generated with immunoSEQ multiplex PCR, while TCRdb's copy carries only in-frame clones and drops some. The data hold 12,000 to 15,000 clones, with approximately 84% observed a single time. Input material: normal breast tissue next to the tumor. The receptors here all came from a person aged 30 to 40 with breast cancer. Both conserved end residues are part of each CDR3. A D gene is named only where the DNA matches it firmly. A row's size may be missing; if present it is once, few, many or a size class.

DNA: TGTGCCAGCAGCCGTTGGACTAGCTACGAGCAGTACTTC
CDR3: CASSRWTSYEQYF
size: .
D: TRBD2
J: TRBJ2-7
V: TRBV11-2

DNA: TGTGCCACCAGCAGAGACAGGGACGGCTACACCTTC
CDR3: CATSRDRDGYTF
size: .
D: .
J: TRBJ1-2
V: TRBV15

DNA: TGCGCCAGCAGCCAAGAACGTAGGGATACGCAGTATTTT
CDR3: CASSQERRDTQYF
size: .
D: .
J: TRBJ2-3
V: TRBV4-3

DNA: TGTGCCAGCAAGGGGGGGCTGAGCAATCAGCCCCAGCATTTT
CDR3: CASKGGLSNQPQHF
size: .
D: .
J: TRBJ1-5
V: TRBV6-5

DNA: TGTGCCAGCAGTTTACGGGCAACAGATACGCAGTATTTT
CDR3: CASSLRATDTQYF
size: .
D: .
J: TRBJ2-3
V: TRBV27

DNA: TGTGCCATCAGTGATCCCAGGTCTGGGGCCAACGTCCTGACTTTC
CDR3: CAISDPRSGANVLTF
size: once
D: .
J: TRBJ2-6
V: TRBV10-3

DNA: TGTGCCAGCAGCCAAGTCGGGGGAAAGGGCTACGAGCAGTACTTC
CDR3: CASSQVGGKGYEQYF
size: .
D: .
J: TRBJ2-7
V: TRBV4-2

DNA: TGTGCCAGCAGCTTAACTCCAGGTGACTACGAGCAGTACTTC
CDR3: CASSLTPGDYEQYF
size: .
D: .
J: TRBJ2-7
V: TRBV7-9

DNA: TGTGCCAGCAGCTTAGTTGGGGGGGGGAGGAATGAGCAGTTCTTC
CDR3: CASSLVGGGRNEQFF
size: .
D: TRBD2
J: TRBJ2-1
V: TRBV7-2

DNA: TGTGCCAGCAGCTCCAGGCAGGGTCGCAATGAGCAGTTCTTC
CDR3: CASSSRQGRNEQFF
size: once
D: .
J: TRBJ2-1
V: TRBV11-3

DNA: TGTGCCAGCAGCCCAGGGACTCAAGCTTTCTTT
CDR3: CASSPGTQAFF
size: .
D: .
J: TRBJ1-1
V: TRBV6-6

DNA: TGTGCCAGCTCACCTGCTGGGACCACAGCTTTCTTT
CDR3: CASSPAGTTAFF
size: .
D: .
J: TRBJ1-1
V: TRBV18

DNA: TGTGCCAGCACAAGAGGTACAGGGGCCTCCTACGAGCAGTACTTC
CDR3: CASTRGTGASYEQYF
size: .
D: TRBD1
J: TRBJ2-7
V: TRBV6-5

DNA: TGTGCCAGCAGTTACGACGGACACATCCTCCGAGAAGCTTTCTTT
CDR3: CASSYDGHILREAFF
size: .
D: .
J: TRBJ1-1
V: TRBV6-5

DNA: TGTGCCAGCAGCTTGGGACTAGCGGGGAGCTCCTACAATGAGCAGTTCTTC
CDR3: CASSLGLAGSSYNEQFF
size: .
D: TRBD2
J: TRBJ2-1
V: TRBV9

DNA: TGTGCCAGCAGCCCGGTCGGGGAGACCCAGTACTTC
CDR3: CASSPVGETQYF
size: .
D: .
J: TRBJ2-5
V: TRBV5-6

DNA: TGTGCCTGGAGCCGGGGAGGGTCTGGAAACACCATATATTTT
CDR3: CAWSRGGSGNTIYF
size: .
D: .
J: TRBJ1-3
V: TRBV30

DNA: TGTGCCAGCAGGTCGTTGACCCTTAGTACCTACAATGAGCAGTTCTTC
CDR3: CASRSLTLSTYNEQFF
size: .
D: .
J: TRBJ2-1
V: TRBV4-2

DNA: TGTGCCAGCACCCTTCAATGGGGGGGGCCCTACGAGCAGTACTTC
CDR3: CASTLQWGGPYEQYF
size: .
D: .
J: TRBJ2-7
V: TRBV7-2

DNA: TGTGCCAGCAGCTTGGATGGGGTGAACACTGAAGCTTTCTTT
CDR3: CASSLDGVNTEAFF
size: .
D: .
J: TRBJ1-1
V: TRBV7-3

DNA: TGTGCCAGCAGCTCGGGACAGGGTATGGCCGGGGAGCTGTTTTTT
CDR3: CASSSGQGMAGELFF
size: .
D: TRBD1
J: TRBJ2-2
V: TRBV7-6

DNA: TGTGCCAGCAGTTACTCGAAGGGGAGGACTGAAGCTTTCTTT
CDR3: CASSYSKGRTEAFF
size: .
D: .
J: TRBJ1-1
V: TRBV6-5

DNA: TGTGCCAGCAGCTTAGAGCCTGGGACAGGGTATGGCTACACCTTC
CDR3: CASSLEPGTGYGYTF
size: .
D: TRBD1
J: TRBJ1-2
V: TRBV7-9

DNA: TGTGCCAGCTCACCAGCTTACGAGCAGTACTTC
CDR3: CASSPAYEQYF
size: .
D: .
J: TRBJ2-7
V: TRBV18

DNA: TGTGCCAGCAGCTTAGTCGGACAGGAGAACTATGGCTACACCTTC
CDR3: CASSLVGQENYGYTF
size: few
D: TRBD1
J: TRBJ1-2
V: TRBV7-9

DNA: TGTGCCAGTAGTAACGTTCCCAGTAATGAAAAACTGTTTTTT
CDR3: CASSNVPSNEKLFF
size: .
D: .
J: TRBJ1-4
V: TRBV19

DNA: TGTGCCAGCAGTTATTACGGGGGACAGGATGAGCAGTTCTTC
CDR3: CASSYYGGQDEQFF
size: .
D: TRBD1
J: TRBJ2-1
V: TRBV6-6